The present TCR beta chain was sequenced within a study of human T cells and chemical hapten exposure. The overall study: Reading of the patch tests, which applied 0.01% DPC to the upper back, occurred at 6 days. Small volume differences among pooled libraries mainly caused per-sample TCR yield variation.

The germline CDR1 and CDR2 sequences are SNHLY and FYNNEI. The V end was cut by 3 bases, the J end by 3 bases, with 11 bases between. This CDR3 has 14 residues. In this sample, this clonotype turned up many times. Time point here: pre-sensitization, week 0. Indicated treatment: therapeutic diphenylcyclopropenone sensitization with weekly scalp DPC. Authors' analysis steps: A per-sample median of 95,638 TCRs was observed, with a range of about 20,000 to 750,000. TCRdb reanalysed the RACE reads using MiXCR and keeps one entry per CDR3 protein. None of the V and J calls come from the authors' own analysis; TCRdb made them. Here the sample spans around 330,000 distinct CDR3 sequences, 5.5% being singletons.

This chain uses TRBV2 with TRBJ1-1; the D gene is possibly TRBD1 (5 bases). The receptor was isolated from a woman aged 18 to 35 with alopecia areata. Some clones in this sample may be carry-over from other donors' samples. The material was whole blood, obtained in connection with sensitization to the hapten diphenylcyclopropenone (DPC). CDR3 region: CASSDKGGDTEAFF. CDR3 DNA sequence: TGTGCCAGCAGTGATAAAGGAGGGGACACTGAAGCTTTCTTT. Combining the CDR3 with reference TRBV2 and TRBJ1-1 gives the whole variable domain EPEVTQTPSHQVTQMGQEVILRCVPISNHLYFYWYRQILGQKVEFLVSFYNNEISEKSEIFDDQFSVERPDGSNFTLKIRSTKLEDSAMYFCASSDKGGDTEAFFGQGTRLTVV.